The sequence of this T cell receptor (beta chain) was determined in a study of shared clonotypes between healthy human individuals. The V gene lost 7 bases and the J gene lost 4 bases, with 19 bases spanning the gap. This CDR3 has 15 residues. CDR1 is MDHEN and CDR2 is SYDVKM in the germline V gene. The sample holds one count of this clone. The antigen is unknown. Adult Caucasians living in Nashville, Tennessee made up all of the donors. Memory CD4+ cells were the fraction left after CD45RA+ naive selection. Study-wide results and caveats: The four-donor shared clonotypes exceeded non-shared clonotypes in generation probability, with non-shared ones scoring lower. Donors were few, which limited the genetic and exposure-history diversity represented.

TCRdb keeps only in-frame clones here, not all; method: immunoSEQ multiplex PCR. The table lists some 2.4 million clones, more than 85% of them singletons. Sequenced: naive CD4+ T cells from PBMCs. The subset here: CD45RA+ positively selected. The source of this sequence is a man younger than 30 in good health. Some clones in this sample may be carry-over from other donors' samples. This rearrangement joins TRBV28 to TRBJ2-5, with D possibly called TRBD1 or TRBD2 (5 bases each). The CDR3 sequence: CASTAWGGLGETQYF. CDR3 in DNA: TGTGCCAGCACCGCATGGGGCGGGTTGGGAGAGACCCAGTACTTC.